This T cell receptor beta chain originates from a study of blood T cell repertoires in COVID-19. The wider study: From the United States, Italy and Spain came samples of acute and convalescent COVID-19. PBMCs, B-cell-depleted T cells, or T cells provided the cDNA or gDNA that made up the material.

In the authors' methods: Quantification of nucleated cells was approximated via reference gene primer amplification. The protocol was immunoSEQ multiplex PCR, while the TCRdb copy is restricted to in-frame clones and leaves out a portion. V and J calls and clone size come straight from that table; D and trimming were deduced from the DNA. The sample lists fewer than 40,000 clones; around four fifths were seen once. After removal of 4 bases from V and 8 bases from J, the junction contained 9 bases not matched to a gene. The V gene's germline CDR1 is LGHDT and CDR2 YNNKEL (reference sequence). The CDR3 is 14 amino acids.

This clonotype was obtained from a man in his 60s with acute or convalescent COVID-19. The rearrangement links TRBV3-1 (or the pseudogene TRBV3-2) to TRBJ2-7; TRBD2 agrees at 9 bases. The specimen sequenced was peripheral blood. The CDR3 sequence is CASSRSGSEAKQYF. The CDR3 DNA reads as TGTGCCAGCAGCCGTAGCGGGAGCGAGGCTAAGCAGTACTTC.